This T cell receptor beta chain comes out of a study of blood T cell repertoires in COVID-19. Germline CDR1 reads LNHDA; CDR2 reads SQIVND (reference sequence). The CDR3 is made up of 14 amino acids. V was cut by 7 bases and J by 6 bases, with 19 bases left in between. The method was immunoSEQ multiplex PCR; TCRdb's version includes in-frame clones alone and lacks a portion of them. The data hold 70,000 to 100,000 clones, with roughly 90% observed a single time. The sample comprised peripheral blood. The chain recombines TRBV19 with TRBJ2-7, with D perhaps matching TRBD2 (5 bases). The receptor was derived from a man aged 60-69 years with acute or convalescent COVID-19. The CDR3 region is CASTPAVGLGEQYF. The CDR3 DNA reads TGTGCCAGTACCCCAGCGGTTGGTTTGGGCGAGCAGTACTTC.